This record concerns one TCR beta chain sequence. What it recognizes is unknown. The data originate from a study of T cells in Graves' hyperthyroidism and ophthalmopathy. Researchers amplified the TCR beta CDR3 regions from RNA transcripts. With the HTBI primer set, the TCR CDR3 went through a first round of RT-PCR. TCRdb itself ran the multiplex PCR reads through MiXCR, one entry per CDR3 protein. There are some 270,000 distinct CDR3 sequences in the sample; around 25% occur only once, and roughly 32% lies in the top ten. Study-level findings and limits: Blood also held most thyroid clonotypes expanded beyond 0.001.

CDR1 and CDR2 from the germline V gene are SGHVS and FQNEAQ. V shed 5 bases and J 1 base; nucleotides not matched to a gene: 7. CDR3 length: 15 amino acids. The sample consisted of blood. The rearrangement links TRBV7-8 to TRBJ1-1; 7 positions agree with TRBD1. The source is a woman between 40 and 50 years old with Graves' ophthalmopathy. CDR3 in amino acids: CASSPNRGGNTEAFF. The CDR3 nucleotides are TGTGCCAGCAGCCCTAACAGGGGTGGGAACACTGAAGCTTTCTTT.